This T cell receptor beta chain was sequenced for a study of human T cells and chemical hapten exposure (dated by TCRdb to the early 2020s). Study-wide context: For sensitization, 2% DPC in acetone was applied to a 2 cm by 2 cm area of upper inner arm skin. Patch testing was performed on the upper back with Finn chambers containing 0.01% DPC, and the patch tests were scored after 6 days according to International Contact Dermatitis Research Group standards. Some 29 alopecia patients provided blood for TCR sequencing at one to four time points (pre-sensitization, 2, 6 and 24 weeks). Libraries were pooled for sequencing, and variation in per-sample TCR yields was attributed mainly to small differences in library volumes within the pool. Blood was sampled from patients pre-sensitization (week 0) and at 2, 6 and about 24 weeks after DPC sensitization. Alopecia areata with under or over 50% scalp involvement, alopecia totalis and alopecia universalis were represented in the patient cohort, which was mostly female. Throughout the roughly 25-week study period, patients were also given weekly therapeutic DPC doses on the scalp. In alopecia patients, the study followed how the peripheral blood TCR repertoire changed in vivo over primary and secondary sensitization to diphenylcyclopropenone (DPC), a hapten.

For CDR1 and CDR2, the germline V gene (reference sequence) lists SGHKS and YYEKEE. V is cut by 4 bases and J by 3 bases, and the space between the germline ends is 9 bases. Taken from cysteine to phenylalanine, the CDR3 has 13 residues. Only CDR3 DNA remains: 39 bases, in frame from the first base. Read against the paper, the sample's time point label means: patch test 1, 2 weeks after DPC sensitization. The meaning of the sample's treatment or condition label: therapeutic diphenylcyclopropenone sensitization with weekly scalp DPC. At every patch-test visit, the blood draw took place before the patch test was put on. Eligible patients were aged 18 to 70, diagnosed with alopecia, deemed suitable for DPC therapy, and excluded if pregnant. Total RNA was isolated from unfractionated whole blood collected in Tempus Blood RNA tubes. A word on this clonotype: Its specific antigen is unknown. The input lacks base qualities; no much larger clone sits a single base away.

Libraries came from RACE. TCRdb records NextSeq 500 as the sequencer. Library preparation attached unique molecular identifiers to individual cDNA molecules for quantitative, reproducible TCR counting. Each blood RNA sample was used to sequence both TCR alpha and TCR beta chains. Turning to the authors' computational methods: Samples had a median of roughly 87,000 TCRs, with a range from roughly 23,224 to 700,000. V, J and CDR3 annotation of the TCR reads was performed with the Decombinator software suite. Every sample was subsampled to the same number of TCRs (28,000) for the PS versus PT1 abundance plots. Expanded TCRs were defined as absent before sensitization and observed at least eight times at the 2-week time point. The raw public reads went through TCRdb reprocessing: fastp at Q25, MiXCR clone calling, in-frame beta chains kept. Rows with one shared CDR3 protein collapse into an entry with the most common genes and DNA. The V and J calls shown here were made by TCRdb, not taken from the authors' results. Within this sample are around 340,000 distinct CDR3 sequences, with 6% to 8.5% of them counted one time only. 8.4% of the sample goes to the ten largest clones.

Summary of the overall study and its limitations: Expanded TCRs formed significantly more large CDR3 similarity clusters than pre-sensitization or healthy control sets, consistent with antigen-driven responses. Patch test score was positively correlated with the number of PT1 expanded TCRs, with significance at thresholds 8, 16 and 32 but not at 4. DPC sensitization did not change how many TCRs were above 1 in 1000 frequency, and no evidence was found of alterations in global repertoire structure. Repeated subsampling changed both the strength of the expansion versus patch-test correlation and the threshold at which that correlation became significant. Because all patients had alopecia, a presumed autoimmune disease, the immune response of the patients might differ from that of healthy individuals.

This material consisted of whole blood, taken in connection with sensitization to the hapten diphenylcyclopropenone (DPC). The receptor chain draws on TRBV5-5 and TRBJ2-3, with the D segment identity uncertain. This receptor was identified in a young woman with alopecia areata. Some clones in this sample may be carry-over from other donors' samples. The nucleotide sequence is TGTGCCAGCAGCCTCGTATGGACAGATACGCAGTATTTT. It encodes CASSLVWTDTQYF.